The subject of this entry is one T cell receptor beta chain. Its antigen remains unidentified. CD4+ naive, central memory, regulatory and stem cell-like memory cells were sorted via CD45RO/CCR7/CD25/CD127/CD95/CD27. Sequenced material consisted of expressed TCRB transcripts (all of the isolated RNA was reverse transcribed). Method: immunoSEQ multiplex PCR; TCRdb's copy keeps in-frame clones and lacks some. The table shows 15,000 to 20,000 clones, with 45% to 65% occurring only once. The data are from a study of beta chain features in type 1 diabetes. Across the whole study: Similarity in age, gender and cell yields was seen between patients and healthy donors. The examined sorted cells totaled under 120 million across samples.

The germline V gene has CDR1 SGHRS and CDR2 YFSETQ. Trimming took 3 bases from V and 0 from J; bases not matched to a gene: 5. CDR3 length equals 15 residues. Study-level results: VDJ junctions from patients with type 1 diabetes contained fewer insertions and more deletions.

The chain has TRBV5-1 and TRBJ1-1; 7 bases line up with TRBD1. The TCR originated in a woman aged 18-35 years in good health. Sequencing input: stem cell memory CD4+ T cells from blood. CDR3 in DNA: TGCGCCAGCAGCTCAACAGGGGAATTGAACACTGAAGCTTTCTTT. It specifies CASSSTGELNTEAFF.